A selection of T cell receptor beta chains follows, all from one sample in a study of blood T cell repertoires in COVID-19. Method: immunoSEQ multiplex PCR; TCRdb's copy keeps in-frame clones and lacks some. The top ten hold 40% to 60% of the sample, which has about 26,000 clones, about 84% seen once. What was sequenced was peripheral blood. The receptors derive from a man aged 50 to 60 with active or convalescent COVID-19. Both conserved end residues are part of each CDR3. The order of the fields is V gene, D gene, J gene, CDR3 protein. The D gene is left open where the match is weak.

v_gene: TRBV2; d_gene: NA; j_gene: TRBJ1-3; CDR3aa: CASSDGSRNTIYF
v_gene: TRBV28; d_gene: NA; j_gene: TRBJ1-4; CDR3aa: CASRTAATNEKLFF
v_gene: TRBV5-1; d_gene: TRBD1; j_gene: TRBJ1-2; CDR3aa: CASSLGTGSGYTF
v_gene: TRBV27; d_gene: TRBD1; j_gene: TRBJ1-1; CDR3aa: CASSPRDRKNTEAFF
v_gene: TRBV7-9; d_gene: NA; j_gene: TRBJ2-1; CDR3aa: CASSLTFGSYNEQFF
v_gene: TRBV19; d_gene: TRBD1; j_gene: TRBJ1-6; CDR3aa: CASRTGTSSYNSPLHF
v_gene: TRBV27; d_gene: NA; j_gene: TRBJ2-3; CDR3aa: CASSFFGTQYF
v_gene: TRBV4-2; d_gene: TRBD1; j_gene: TRBJ1-5; CDR3aa: CASSPHGTGGSNQPQHF
v_gene: TRBV24-1; d_gene: NA; j_gene: TRBJ1-2; CDR3aa: CATKGGNYGYTF
v_gene: TRBV30; d_gene: NA; j_gene: TRBJ1-4; CDR3aa: CAWSVLVEKLFF
v_gene: TRBV29-1; d_gene: NA; j_gene: TRBJ1-4; CDR3aa: CSVFVGGEKLFF
v_gene: TRBV7-9; d_gene: TRBD2; j_gene: TRBJ2-7; CDR3aa: CASSSPLRGGHEQYF
v_gene: TRBV10-3; d_gene: NA; j_gene: TRBJ1-2; CDR3aa: CAIRGPSPGYTF
v_gene: TRBV3-1/TRBV3-2; d_gene: NA; j_gene: TRBJ1-5; CDR3aa: CASSHTTDGSQPQHF
v_gene: TRBV30; d_gene: NA; j_gene: TRBJ1-2; CDR3aa: CAWRDRIGGYTF
v_gene: TRBV2; d_gene: TRBD2; j_gene: TRBJ2-1; CDR3aa: CASSTPGLAYDEQFF
v_gene: TRBV7-8; d_gene: TRBD1; j_gene: TRBJ1-2; CDR3aa: CASSDRTGHGYTF
v_gene: TRBV27; d_gene: NA; j_gene: TRBJ2-1; CDR3aa: CASSGGALRNNEQFF
v_gene: TRBV5-8; d_gene: NA; j_gene: TRBJ1-1; CDR3aa: CASSLWRARDTEAFF
v_gene: TRBV9; d_gene: NA; j_gene: TRBJ2-5; CDR3aa: CASSPQLGLQETQYF
v_gene: TRBV6-5; d_gene: TRBD2; j_gene: TRBJ2-1; CDR3aa: CAIKPGLAYNEQFF
v_gene: TRBV7-9; d_gene: NA; j_gene: TRBJ2-7; CDR3aa: CASSLVLRLGQSYEQYF
v_gene: TRBV6-5; d_gene: NA; j_gene: TRBJ1-1; CDR3aa: CASNNQGWDTEAFF
v_gene: TRBV6-6; d_gene: TRBD1; j_gene: TRBJ1-6; CDR3aa: CASRRDRGINSPLHF
v_gene: TRBV11-3; d_gene: TRBD2; j_gene: TRBJ2-1; CDR3aa: CASSRGLAANEQFF
v_gene: TRBV2; d_gene: TRBD2; j_gene: TRBJ2-1; CDR3aa: CASRPSGGFTMDEQFF
v_gene: TRBV28; d_gene: TRBD1; j_gene: TRBJ1-2; CDR3aa: CASSTGVKDGYTF
v_gene: TRBV30; d_gene: NA; j_gene: TRBJ1-4; CDR3aa: CAWSREASDEKLFF
v_gene: TRBV5-4; d_gene: TRBD1; j_gene: TRBJ2-3; CDR3aa: CASSSIQRQGNTQYF
v_gene: TRBV5-4; d_gene: NA; j_gene: TRBJ2-1; CDR3aa: CASSSQRSSYNEQFF
v_gene: TRBV30; d_gene: TRBD1; j_gene: TRBJ2-3; CDR3aa: CAWGAGTGRSDTQYF
v_gene: TRBV27; d_gene: TRBD2; j_gene: TRBJ2-1; CDR3aa: CASSLSGLAGVTNEQFF
v_gene: TRBV7-6; d_gene: TRBD2; j_gene: TRBJ2-5; CDR3aa: CASSLFAPLAGRGETQYF
v_gene: TRBV20-1; d_gene: NA; j_gene: TRBJ1-5; CDR3aa: CSASGWESDQPQHF
v_gene: TRBV28; d_gene: TRBD2; j_gene: TRBJ2-2; CDR3aa: CASSRLAGRTGELFF
v_gene: TRBV9; d_gene: TRBD1; j_gene: TRBJ2-2; CDR3aa: CASSPRTGNTGELFF
v_gene: TRBV27; d_gene: TRBD1; j_gene: TRBJ2-7; CDR3aa: CASSPGGGFYEQYF
v_gene: TRBV4-1; d_gene: NA; j_gene: TRBJ1-4; CDR3aa: CASSQEGGGDNEKLFF
v_gene: TRBV7-9; d_gene: NA; j_gene: TRBJ1-1; CDR3aa: CASSFAGLRNTEAFF
v_gene: TRBV25-1; d_gene: NA; j_gene: TRBJ1-2; CDR3aa: CASSSPGLLPLGYTF
v_gene: TRBV19; d_gene: TRBD1; j_gene: TRBJ2-7; CDR3aa: CASSMGQGSYEQYF
v_gene: TRBV27; d_gene: NA; j_gene: TRBJ1-4; CDR3aa: CASSFGATVEKLFF
v_gene: TRBV4-1; d_gene: NA; j_gene: TRBJ2-5; CDR3aa: CASSVRQAQETQYF
v_gene: TRBV5-4; d_gene: TRBD1; j_gene: TRBJ1-1; CDR3aa: CASSTGQGDTEAFF
v_gene: TRBV27; d_gene: NA; j_gene: TRBJ2-7; CDR3aa: CASSQSLYSYEQYF
v_gene: TRBV10-3; d_gene: NA; j_gene: TRBJ1-5; CDR3aa: CAIRRENQPQHF
v_gene: TRBV29-1; d_gene: NA; j_gene: TRBJ1-5; CDR3aa: CSVQDSYGEPQHF
v_gene: TRBV2; d_gene: NA; j_gene: TRBJ1-1; CDR3aa: CASKSGMNTEAFF
v_gene: TRBV15; d_gene: NA; j_gene: TRBJ1-4; CDR3aa: CATSRDLQNNEKLFF
v_gene: TRBV7-9; d_gene: TRBD1; j_gene: TRBJ1-1; CDR3aa: CASSPAPTGDPPVITEAFF
v_gene: TRBV11-2; d_gene: NA; j_gene: TRBJ2-2; CDR3aa: CASLGPTTGELFF
v_gene: TRBV7-2; d_gene: NA; j_gene: TRBJ1-5; CDR3aa: CASSFLGSRGPNQPQHF
v_gene: TRBV7-8; d_gene: NA; j_gene: TRBJ2-6; CDR3aa: CASSTGTASSGANVLTF
v_gene: TRBV6-7; d_gene: TRBD2; j_gene: TRBJ2-3; CDR3aa: CASRTRTSGGIDTQYF
v_gene: TRBV6-1; d_gene: NA; j_gene: TRBJ2-7; CDR3aa: CASSESPRPPYEQYF